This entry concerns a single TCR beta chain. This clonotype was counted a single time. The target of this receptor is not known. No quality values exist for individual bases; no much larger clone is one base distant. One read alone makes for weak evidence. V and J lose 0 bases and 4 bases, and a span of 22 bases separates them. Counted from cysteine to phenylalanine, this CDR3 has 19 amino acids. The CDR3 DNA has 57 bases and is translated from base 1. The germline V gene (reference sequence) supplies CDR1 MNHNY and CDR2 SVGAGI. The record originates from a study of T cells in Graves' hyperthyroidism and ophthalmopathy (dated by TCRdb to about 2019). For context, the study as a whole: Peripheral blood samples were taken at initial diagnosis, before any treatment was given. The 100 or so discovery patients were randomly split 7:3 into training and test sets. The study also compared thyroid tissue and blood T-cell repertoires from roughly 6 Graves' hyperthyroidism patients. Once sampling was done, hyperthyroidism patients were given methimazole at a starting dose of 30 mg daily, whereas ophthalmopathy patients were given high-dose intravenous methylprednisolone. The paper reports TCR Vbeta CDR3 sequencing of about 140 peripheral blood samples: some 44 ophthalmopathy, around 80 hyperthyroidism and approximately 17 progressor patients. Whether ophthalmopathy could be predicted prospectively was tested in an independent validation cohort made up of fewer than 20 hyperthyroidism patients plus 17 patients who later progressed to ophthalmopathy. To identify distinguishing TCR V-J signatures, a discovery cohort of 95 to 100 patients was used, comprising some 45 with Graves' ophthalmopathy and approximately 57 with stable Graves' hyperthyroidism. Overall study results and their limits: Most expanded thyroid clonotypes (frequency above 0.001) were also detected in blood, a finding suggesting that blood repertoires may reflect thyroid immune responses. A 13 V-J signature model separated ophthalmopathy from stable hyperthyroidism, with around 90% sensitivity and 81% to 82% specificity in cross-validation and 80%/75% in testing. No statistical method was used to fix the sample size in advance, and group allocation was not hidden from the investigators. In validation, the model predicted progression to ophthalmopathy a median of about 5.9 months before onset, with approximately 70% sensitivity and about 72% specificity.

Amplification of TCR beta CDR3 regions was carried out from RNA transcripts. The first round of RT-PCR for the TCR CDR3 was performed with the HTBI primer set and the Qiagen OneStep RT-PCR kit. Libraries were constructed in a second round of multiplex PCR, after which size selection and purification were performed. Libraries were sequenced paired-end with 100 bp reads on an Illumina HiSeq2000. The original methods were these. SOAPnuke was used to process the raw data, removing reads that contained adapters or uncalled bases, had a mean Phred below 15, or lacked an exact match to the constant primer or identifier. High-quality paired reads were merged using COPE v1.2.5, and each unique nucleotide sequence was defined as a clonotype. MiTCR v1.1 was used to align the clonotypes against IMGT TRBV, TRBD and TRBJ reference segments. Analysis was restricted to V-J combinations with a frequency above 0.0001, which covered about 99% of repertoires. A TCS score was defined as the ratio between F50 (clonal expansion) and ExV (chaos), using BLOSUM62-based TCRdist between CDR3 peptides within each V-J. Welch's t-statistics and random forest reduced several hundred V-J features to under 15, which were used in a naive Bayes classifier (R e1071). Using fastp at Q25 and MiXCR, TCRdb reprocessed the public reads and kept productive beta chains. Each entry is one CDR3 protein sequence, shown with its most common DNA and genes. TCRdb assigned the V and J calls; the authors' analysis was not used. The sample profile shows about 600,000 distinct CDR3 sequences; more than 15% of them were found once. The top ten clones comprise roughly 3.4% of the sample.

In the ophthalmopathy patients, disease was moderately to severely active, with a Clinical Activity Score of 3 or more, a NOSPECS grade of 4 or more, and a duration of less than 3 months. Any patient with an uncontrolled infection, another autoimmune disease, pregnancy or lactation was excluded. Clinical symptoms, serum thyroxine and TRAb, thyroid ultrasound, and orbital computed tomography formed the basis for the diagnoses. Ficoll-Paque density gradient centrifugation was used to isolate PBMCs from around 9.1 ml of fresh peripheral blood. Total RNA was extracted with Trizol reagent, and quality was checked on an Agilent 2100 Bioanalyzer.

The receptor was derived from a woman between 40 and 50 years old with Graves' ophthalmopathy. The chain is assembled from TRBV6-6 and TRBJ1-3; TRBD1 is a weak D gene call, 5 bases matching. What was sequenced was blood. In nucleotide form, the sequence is TGTGCCAGCAGTTACTCCCTACGCAGGGCAGGATTGGGAGGAAACACCATATATTTT. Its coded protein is CASSYSLRRAGLGGNTIYF.